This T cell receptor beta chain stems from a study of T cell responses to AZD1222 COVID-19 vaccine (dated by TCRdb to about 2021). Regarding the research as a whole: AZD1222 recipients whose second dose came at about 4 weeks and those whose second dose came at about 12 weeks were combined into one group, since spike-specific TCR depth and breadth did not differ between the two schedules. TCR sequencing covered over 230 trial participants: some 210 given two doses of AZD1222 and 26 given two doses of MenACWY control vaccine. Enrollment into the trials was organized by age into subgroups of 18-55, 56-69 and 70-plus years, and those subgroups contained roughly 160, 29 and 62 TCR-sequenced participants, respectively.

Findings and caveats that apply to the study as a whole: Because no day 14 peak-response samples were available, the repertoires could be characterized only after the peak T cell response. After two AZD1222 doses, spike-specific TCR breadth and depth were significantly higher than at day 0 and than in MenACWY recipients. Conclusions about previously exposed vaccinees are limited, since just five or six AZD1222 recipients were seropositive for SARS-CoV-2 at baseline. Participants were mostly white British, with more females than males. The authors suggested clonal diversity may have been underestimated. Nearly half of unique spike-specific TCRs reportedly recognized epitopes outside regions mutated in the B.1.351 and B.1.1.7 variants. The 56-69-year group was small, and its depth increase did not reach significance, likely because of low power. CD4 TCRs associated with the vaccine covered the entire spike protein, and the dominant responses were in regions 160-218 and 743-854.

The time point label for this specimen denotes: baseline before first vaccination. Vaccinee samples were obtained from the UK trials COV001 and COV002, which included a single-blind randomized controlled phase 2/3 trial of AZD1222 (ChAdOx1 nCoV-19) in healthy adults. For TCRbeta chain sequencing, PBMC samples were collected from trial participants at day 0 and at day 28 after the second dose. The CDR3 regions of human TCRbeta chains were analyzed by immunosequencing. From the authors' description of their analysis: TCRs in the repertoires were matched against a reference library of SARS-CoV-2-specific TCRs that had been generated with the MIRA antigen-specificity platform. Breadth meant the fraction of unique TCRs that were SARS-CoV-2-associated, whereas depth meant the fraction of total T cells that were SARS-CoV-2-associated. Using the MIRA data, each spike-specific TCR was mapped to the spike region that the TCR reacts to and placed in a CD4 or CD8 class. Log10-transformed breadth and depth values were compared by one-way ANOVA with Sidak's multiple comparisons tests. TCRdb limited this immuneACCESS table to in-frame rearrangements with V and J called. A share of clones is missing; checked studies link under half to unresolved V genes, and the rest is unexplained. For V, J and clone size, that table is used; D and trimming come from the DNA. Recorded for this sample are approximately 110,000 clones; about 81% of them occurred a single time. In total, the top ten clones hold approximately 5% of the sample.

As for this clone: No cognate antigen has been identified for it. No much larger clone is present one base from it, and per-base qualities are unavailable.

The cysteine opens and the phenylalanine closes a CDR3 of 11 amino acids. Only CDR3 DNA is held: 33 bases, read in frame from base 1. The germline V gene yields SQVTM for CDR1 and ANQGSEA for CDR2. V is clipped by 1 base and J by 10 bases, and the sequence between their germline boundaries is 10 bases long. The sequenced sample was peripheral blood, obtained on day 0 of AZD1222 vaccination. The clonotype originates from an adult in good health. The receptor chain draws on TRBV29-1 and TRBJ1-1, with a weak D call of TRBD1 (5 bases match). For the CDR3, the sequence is CSVEAGVGAFF. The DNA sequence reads TGCAGCGTTGAAGCGGGGGTAGGAGCTTTCTTT.